This TCR beta chain was documented in a study of shared T cell receptors in the human thymus. The CDR3 runs 14 residues. CDR1 is SGHDN, CDR2 FVKESK, per germline. Trimming took off 4 bases at V and 5 bases at J, with 15 bases between the two ends. Produced via immunoSEQ multiplex PCR; TCRdb's table is partial and in-frame only. This sample yields just under 550,000 clones, of which around 82% are seen a single time; about 0.013% belongs to the top ten. This sample was also put to use in a study of human thymus T cells.

Sequenced input: thymocytes. The receptor was derived from a boy in the first two years of life with a congenital heart defect. J is TRBJ2-7 and V is TRBV14; a weak D match, TRBD2 (6 bases). For the CDR3, the DNA is TGTGCCAGCAGCCCCGGAGGAGGGAAGCACGAGCAGTACTTC. Its translation is CASSPGGGKHEQYF.